This T cell receptor beta chain comes out of a study of T cells in Graves' hyperthyroidism and ophthalmopathy. The CDR3 regions of TCR beta were amplified from RNA transcripts. HTBI primers were employed in a first-round RT-PCR of the TCR CDR3. From the multiplex PCR reads, TCRdb called clonotypes with MiXCR, one entry per CDR3 protein. The sample holds about 610,000 distinct CDR3 sequences, about half seen once. Broader study findings: Most thyroid clonotypes with frequency above 0.001 were detected in blood.

Recently diagnosed hyperthyroidism of less than 2 months' duration affected patients aged 18 to 65. The CDR3 has 14 amino acids. Germline-derived CDR1 and CDR2 are SNHLY and FYNNEI. In regard to this clonotype: What it recognizes is unknown.

Input material: peripheral blood or thyroid tissue (not recorded which). The chain carries TRBV2 and TRBJ2-5; tentative D call: TRBD2 (5 bases). This sequence was found in a woman under 30 with Graves' hyperthyroidism. The CDR3 region is CATRPTGSQETQYF. The CDR3 nucleotides read TGTGCTACACGCCCGACGGGGTCTCAAGAGACCCAGTACTTC.